This record covers a single TCR beta chain. The antigen remains unidentified. This entry belongs to a study of vaccination and CD4 T cells after COVID-19. The Oncomine TCR Beta short-read assay was applied to DNA of cultured CD4+ T cells. MiXCR was run by TCRdb on the PCR reads, yielding one entry per CDR3 protein. There are about 15,000 distinct CDR3 sequences in the sample; about three quarters occur only once, and approximately 4.2% lies in the top ten. Stated treatment: 10-day PBMC culture with coronavirus spike peptide pools or control peptides (ViraFEST assay). The CDR3 is 14 residues long. V was clipped by 2 bases and J by 2 bases, with 7 bases between them.

The sample was CD4+ T cells from blood, cultured in vitro. The rearrangement links TRBV12-3 or TRBV12-4 to TRBJ1-5; a possible D gene is TRBD1 (5 bases). The TCR was taken from a human donor who had recovered from COVID-19. CDR3 coding DNA: TGTGCCAGCAGTTTACTGGGGGGCAATCAGCCCCAGCATTTT. This translates into CASSLLGGNQPQHF.